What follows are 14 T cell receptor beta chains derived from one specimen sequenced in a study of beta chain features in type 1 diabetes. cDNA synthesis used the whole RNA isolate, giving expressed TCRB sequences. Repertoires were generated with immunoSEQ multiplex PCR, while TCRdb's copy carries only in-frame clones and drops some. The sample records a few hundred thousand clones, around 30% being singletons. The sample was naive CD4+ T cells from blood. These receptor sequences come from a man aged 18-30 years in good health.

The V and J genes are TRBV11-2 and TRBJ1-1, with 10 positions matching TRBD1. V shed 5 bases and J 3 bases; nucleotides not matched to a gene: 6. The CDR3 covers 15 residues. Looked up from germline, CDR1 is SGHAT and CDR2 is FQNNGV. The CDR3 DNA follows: TGTGCCAGCAGCCCGGGACAGGGGACCTACACTGAAGCTTTCTTT. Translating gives CASSPGQGTYTEAFF.

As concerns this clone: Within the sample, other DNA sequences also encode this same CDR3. The CDR3 nucleotides read TGTGCCAGCAGCTTAGGGCTGGGCACAGATACGCAGTATTTT. Translating gives CASSLGLGTDTQYF. This chain joins TRBV7-2 and TRBJ2-3; D not certain. The germline V gene has CDR1 SGHTA and CDR2 FQGNSA. The CDR3 runs to 14 residues. V was pared by 1 base and J by 1 base, with 6 bases between.

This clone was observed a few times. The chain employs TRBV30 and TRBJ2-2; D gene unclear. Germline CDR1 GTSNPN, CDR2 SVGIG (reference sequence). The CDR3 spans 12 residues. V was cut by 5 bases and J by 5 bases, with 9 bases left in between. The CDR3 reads CAWAPQTGELFF. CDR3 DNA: TGTGCCTGGGCACCACAAACCGGGGAGCTGTTTTTT.

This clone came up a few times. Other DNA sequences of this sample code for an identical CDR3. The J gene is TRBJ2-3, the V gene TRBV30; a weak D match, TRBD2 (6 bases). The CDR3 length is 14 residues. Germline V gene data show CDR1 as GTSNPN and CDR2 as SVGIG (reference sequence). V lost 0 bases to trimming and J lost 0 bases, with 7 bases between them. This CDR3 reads CAWSVGLSTDTQYF. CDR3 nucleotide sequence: TGTGCCTGGAGTGTGGGACTTAGCACAGATACGCAGTATTTT.

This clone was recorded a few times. CDR3 amino acids: CASSPNVAGGADTQYF. CDR3 DNA: TGTGCCAGCAGCCCTAACGTAGCGGGAGGTGCAGATACGCAGTATTTT. This chain links TRBV7-2 with TRBJ2-3, with 10 bases aligning to TRBD2. The ends lost 5 bases at V and 4 bases at J; junction bases unmatched: 9. The germline CDR1 and CDR2 sequences are SGHTA and FQGNSA. The CDR3 is 16 amino acids.

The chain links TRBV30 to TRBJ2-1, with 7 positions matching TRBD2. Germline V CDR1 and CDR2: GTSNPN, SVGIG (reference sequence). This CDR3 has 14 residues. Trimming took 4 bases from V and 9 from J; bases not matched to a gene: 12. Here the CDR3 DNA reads TGTGCCTGGACCCGAACGACTAGCTTGCGTGAGCAGTTCTTC. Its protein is CAWTRTTSLREQFF.

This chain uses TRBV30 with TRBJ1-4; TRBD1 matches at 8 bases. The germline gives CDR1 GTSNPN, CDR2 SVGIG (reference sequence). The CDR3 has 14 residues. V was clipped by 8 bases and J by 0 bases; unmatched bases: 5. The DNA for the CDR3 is TGTGCCGGGGACAGGATTTCAACTAATGAAAAACTGTTTTTT. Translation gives CAGDRISTNEKLFF.

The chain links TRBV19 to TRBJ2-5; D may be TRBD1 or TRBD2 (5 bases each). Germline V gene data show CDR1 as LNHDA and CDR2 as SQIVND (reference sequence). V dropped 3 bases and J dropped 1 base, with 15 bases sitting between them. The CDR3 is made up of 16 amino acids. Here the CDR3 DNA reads TGTGCCAGTAGTATGAGAACCGGGACGCCCCAAGAGACCCAGTACTTC. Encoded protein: CASSMRTGTPQETQYF.

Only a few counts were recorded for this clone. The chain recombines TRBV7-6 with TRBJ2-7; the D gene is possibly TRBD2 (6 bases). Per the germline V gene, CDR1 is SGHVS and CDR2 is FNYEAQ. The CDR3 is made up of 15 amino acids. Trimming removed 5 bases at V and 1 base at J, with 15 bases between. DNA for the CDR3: TGTGCCAGCAGCCCTCGACTAGGCGAATCCTACGAGCAGTACTTC. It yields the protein CASSPRLGESYEQYF.

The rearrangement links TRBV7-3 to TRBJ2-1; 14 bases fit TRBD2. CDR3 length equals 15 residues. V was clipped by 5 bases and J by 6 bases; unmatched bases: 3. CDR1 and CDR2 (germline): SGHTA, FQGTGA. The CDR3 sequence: CASSGTSGSSNEQFF. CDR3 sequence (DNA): TGTGCCAGCAGCGGGACTAGCGGGAGCTCCAATGAGCAGTTCTTC.

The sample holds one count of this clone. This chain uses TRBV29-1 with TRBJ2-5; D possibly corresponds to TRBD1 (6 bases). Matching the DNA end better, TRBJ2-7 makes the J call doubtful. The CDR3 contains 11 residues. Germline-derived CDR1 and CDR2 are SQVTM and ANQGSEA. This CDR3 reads CSVDRGYEQYF. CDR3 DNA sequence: TGCAGCGTTGACAGGGGCTACGAGCAGTACTTC.

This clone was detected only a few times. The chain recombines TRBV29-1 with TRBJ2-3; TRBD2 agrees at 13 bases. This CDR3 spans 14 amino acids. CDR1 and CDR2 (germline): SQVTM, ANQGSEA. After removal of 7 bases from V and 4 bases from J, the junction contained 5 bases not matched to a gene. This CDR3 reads CSGAGTSGADTQYF. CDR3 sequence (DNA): TGCAGCGGTGCCGGGACTAGCGGGGCAGATACGCAGTATTTT.

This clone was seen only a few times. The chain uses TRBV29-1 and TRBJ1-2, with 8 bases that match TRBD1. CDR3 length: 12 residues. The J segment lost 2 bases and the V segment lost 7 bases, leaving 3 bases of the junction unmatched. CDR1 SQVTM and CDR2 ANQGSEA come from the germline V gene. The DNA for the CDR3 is TGCAGCGGACGGACAGGGAACTATGGCTACACCTTC. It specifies CSGRTGNYGYTF.

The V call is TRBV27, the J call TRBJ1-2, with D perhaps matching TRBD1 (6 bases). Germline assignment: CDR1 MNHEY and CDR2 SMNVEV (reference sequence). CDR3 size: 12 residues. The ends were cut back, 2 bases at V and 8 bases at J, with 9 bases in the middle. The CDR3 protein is CASSLTGNGYTF. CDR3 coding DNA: TGTGCCAGCAGTTTAACAGGGAACGGCTACACCTTC.